This TCR beta chain originates from a study of early T cells in non-severe SARS-CoV-2 infection. Study context: The sequenced material was bulk RNA from unsorted whole blood, and its chains were unpaired. Findings of the study overall: VDJdb-based annotation leaned toward anti-spike CD8 responses and missed private and CD4 specificities.

This clonotype was seen a few times. Its antigen is unknown. Individual cDNA molecules were tagged with unique molecular identifiers. TCRdb independently ran MiXCR on the 5' RACE reads; one entry per CDR3 protein. The top ten clones hold 15% to 18% of a sample with some 25,000 distinct CDR3 sequences, about 4.5% of them seen once. The length of the CDR3 is 15 residues. CDR1 and CDR2 (germline): LNHDA, SQIVND (reference sequence). This sequence joins TRBV19 and TRBJ2-6; the D call may be TRBD1 or TRBD2 (5 bases each). This sequence originates from an adult who was a healthcare worker with PCR-confirmed SARS-CoV-2 infection or an uninfected control (not recorded which). The sequencing input was whole blood. CDR3 protein: CSPAPGTAGANVLTF. Here the CDR3 DNA reads TGTTCTCCCGCCCCTGGGACGGCTGGGGCCAACGTCCTGACTTTC.